This TCR beta chain derives from a study of T-cell reconstitution after alpha-beta-depleted transplantation in children. TCRbeta library construction was performed incorporating unique molecular identifiers. MiXCR was run by TCRdb on the PCR reads, yielding one entry per CDR3 protein. Of 700,000 to 950,000 distinct CDR3 sequences in the sample, less than 20% are singletons; the top ten hold approximately 4.5%. The material was PBMCs, mostly from graft donor cells, obtained 360 days after TCRalphabeta/CD19-depleted stem cell transplant. The receptor was isolated from a male patient between 10 and 17 years old who had a stem cell transplant for acute lymphoblastic leukemia, so the T cells may come from the graft donor.

CDR3 region: CASSLVASGSSWSYNEQFF. The DNA of the CDR3 is TGCGCCAGCAGCTTGGTGGCTAGCGGGAGTAGCTGGTCCTACAATGAGCAGTTCTTC. The J gene is TRBJ2-1, the V gene TRBV5-1; 10 bases are shared with TRBD2. This CDR3 contains 19 residues. Per germline, CDR1 SGHRS and CDR2 YFSETQ. The V gene end was trimmed by 0 bases and the J gene end by 1 base; junction bases not matched to a gene: 10.